This TCR beta chain was documented in a study of control samples from healthy donors and cancer patients. The method was immunoSEQ multiplex PCR; TCRdb's version includes in-frame clones alone and lacks a portion of them. The sample includes around 130,000 clones, roughly 88% of them seen just once. CDR3 size: 14 residues. From germline, CDR1 is SGDLS and CDR2 YYNGEE. V shed 0 bases and J 5 bases; nucleotides not matched to a gene: 2. This TCR came from a man in his fifties or sixties in good health. The sample comprised blood. This chain links TRBV9 with TRBJ2-1, with 7 nucleotides matching TRBD1. The CDR3: CASSVGQGDNEQFF. The DNA for the CDR3 is TGTGCCAGCAGCGTAGGACAGGGAGACAATGAGCAGTTCTTC. Using reference TRBV9 and TRBJ2-1 for the parts outside the CDR3, the full variable domain is DSGVTQTPKHLITATGQRVTLRCSPRSGDLSVYWYQQSLDQGLQFLIQYYNGEERAKGNILERFSAQQFPDLHSELNLSSLELGDSALYFCASSVGQGDNEQFFGPGTRLTVL.